These T cell receptor beta chains were read from a single sample in a study of cytomegalovirus exposure and HLA in healthy donors. Profiling relied on immunoSEQ multiplex PCR, and the TCRdb table lists in-frame clones only, not all of them. This sample has about 130,000 clones, with about 87% found just once. The specimen sequenced was PBMCs. These receptors all come from a woman aged 25 to 45 in good health and CMV-seropositive. Each CDR3 is given with its conserved first and last residue. A D gene is named only where the DNA matches it firmly.

len,j_gene,d_gene,v_gene,CDR3aa,CDR3nt
15,TRBJ1-5,NA,TRBV28,CASTGTGGRNQPQHF,TGTGCCAGCACCGGCACAGGTGGACGCAATCAGCCCCAGCATTTT
13,TRBJ2-7,NA,TRBV4-1,CASSQEIAREQYF,TGCGCCAGCAGCCAAGAAATAGCTCGCGAGCAGTACTTC
15,TRBJ1-5,TRBD1,TRBV4-1,CASSQPDRVPQPQHF,TGCGCCAGCAGCCAACCTGACAGGGTCCCTCAGCCCCAGCATTTT
15,TRBJ1-1,TRBD1,TRBV5-1,CASSLAVGTATEAFF,TGCGCCAGCAGCTTGGCCGTTGGGACAGCCACTGAAGCTTTCTTT
13,TRBJ1-2,NA,TRBV6-5,CASSNGQIYGYTF,TGTGCCAGCAGCAATGGACAGATCTATGGCTACACCTTC
14,TRBJ2-7,TRBD1,TRBV23-1,CASSHDRDRVEQYF,TGCGCCAGCAGTCACGATAGGGACAGGGTAGAGCAGTACTTC
15,TRBJ2-5,TRBD2,TRBV6-6,CASSYDTRGEETQYF,TGTGCCAGCAGTTACGATACACGGGGGGAAGAGACCCAGTACTTC
15,TRBJ2-7,TRBD1,TRBV7-6,CASSSTGTGVDEQYF,TGTGCCAGCAGCTCGACCGGGACAGGGGTCGACGAGCAGTACTTC
18,TRBJ1-6,TRBD1,TRBV28,CASSRTGQGRSYNSPLHF,TGTGCCAGCAGCCGGACAGGCCAGGGCCGCTCCTATAATTCACCCCTCCACTTT
12,TRBJ1-2,NA,TRBV5-4,CASSLSSYGYTF,TGTGCCAGCAGCTTGTCGTCCTATGGCTACACCTTC